One sample yielded the 15 T cell receptor beta chains listed below, sequenced in a study of T cell responses to AZD1222 COVID-19 vaccine. The protocol was immunoSEQ multiplex PCR, while the TCRdb copy is restricted to in-frame clones and leaves out a portion. The sample lists about 170,000 clones; 80% to 90% were seen once. Sample: peripheral blood, taken on day 0 of AZD1222 vaccination. Receptors were obtained from an adult in good health.

The chain couples TRBV29-1 to TRBJ2-1; 9 positions match TRBD2. Germline V CDR1 and CDR2: SQVTM, ANQGSEA. The CDR3 length is 14 residues. V shed 7 bases, J shed 6 bases, and the junction held 10 bases outside the gene matches. CDR3 amino acids: CSATAGGSSNEQFF. The CDR3 DNA reads TGCAGCGCTACAGCGGGGGGTTCCAGCAATGAGCAGTTCTTC.

This rearrangement joins TRBV28 to TRBJ2-7; 7 positions match TRBD1. J lost 0 bases, V lost 1 base, and 21 bases had no gene match. Germline values: CDR1 MDHEN, CDR2 SYDVKM. The CDR3 extends over 21 amino acids. As DNA, the CDR3 is TGTGCCAGCAGTTTATCCCTAACCGGGACAGCGGAAGTCTCGAGCTCCTACGAGCAGTACTTC. Protein sequence: CASSLSLTGTAEVSSSYEQYF.

This chain connects TRBV15 to TRBJ2-7, with 7 bases fitting TRBD1. Per germline, CDR1 LNHNV and CDR2 YYDKDF (reference sequence). V was pared by 3 bases and J by 6 bases, with 8 bases of the junction left unmatched. This CDR3 has 14 amino acids. CDR3 in DNA: TGTGCCACCAGCAGGGTGGGACAGTTCGGCGAGCAGTACTTC. Translating gives CATSRVGQFGEQYF.

This clone was picked up one time. The chain carries TRBV5-1 and TRBJ1-2; D is uncertain. The ends were cut back, 5 bases at V and 4 bases at J, with 15 bases in the middle. This CDR3 comprises 14 residues. Per the germline V gene, CDR1 is SGHRS and CDR2 is YFSETQ. CDR3 amino acids: CASSGNNLRYGYTF. Here the CDR3 DNA reads TGCGCCAGCAGTGGAAACAACTTGCGCTATGGCTACACCTTC.

The chain couples TRBV5-4 to TRBJ2-3, with 8 bases aligning to TRBD2. This CDR3 region has 15 residues. Germline lookup yields CDR1 SGHNT and CDR2 YYREEE (reference sequence). The V and J ends lost 0 bases and 0 bases, in that order; junction bases with no gene match: 0. The CDR3 bases are TGTGCCAGCAGCTTGGGACTAGCGAGCACAGATACGCAGTATTTT. Translation: CASSLGLASTDTQYF.

The chain recombines TRBV19 with TRBJ1-5; 8 bases fit TRBD1. The V gene's germline CDR1 is LNHDA and CDR2 SQIVND (reference sequence). This CDR3 comprises 15 residues. J lost 6 bases, V lost 5 bases, and 9 bases had no gene match. The CDR3 region is CASSGDRGNGQPQHF. The CDR3 DNA reads as TGTGCCAGTAGTGGAGACAGGGGAAACGGTCAGCCCCAGCATTTT.

The V call is TRBV10-3, the J call TRBJ2-7; 11 bases are a match to TRBD1. V lost 5 bases and J lost 3; bases outside the gene matches: 3. Per germline, CDR1 ENHRY and CDR2 SYGVKD. The CDR3 is 14 amino acids. CDR3 nucleotides: TGTGCCATCAGTCCGGGACAGGGGGGCTACGAGCAGTACTTC. Its protein product is CAISPGQGGYEQYF.

The chain has TRBV24-1 and TRBJ2-5; 10 bases are shared with TRBD1. CDR3 size: 15 residues. Germline trimming cut 6 bases from V and 2 bases from J; bases unmatched to any gene: 5. The germline gives CDR1 KGHDR, CDR2 SFDVKD. This chain's CDR3 is CATSPGTGVQETQYF. The CDR3 region has the DNA TGTGCCACCAGTCCCGGGACAGGGGTGCAAGAGACCCAGTACTTC.

In DNA form, the CDR3 reads TGTGCCTGGAACAGGGGGGGGGAGCAGTACTTC. It codes for CAWNRGGEQYF. This rearrangement joins TRBV30 to TRBJ2-7, with D perhaps TRBD1 (8 bases). V lost 4 bases and J lost 7, with 11 bases in between. The length of the CDR3 is 11 residues. In germline, CDR1 is GTSNPN, CDR2 SVGIG (reference sequence).

The V call is TRBV4-3, the J call TRBJ2-3; no firm D call. Trimming pared 0 bases from V and 5 bases from J, leaving 6 bases between. This CDR3 contains 13 residues. The germline gives CDR1 LGHNA, CDR2 YSLEER. CDR3 region: CASSQDPGDTQYF. Written as DNA, the CDR3 is TGCGCCAGCAGCCAAGACCCCGGAGATACGCAGTATTTT.

This clone was seen a few times. This sequence joins TRBV18 and TRBJ1-2; D unresolved. The V and J ends lost 0 bases and 4 bases respectively, with 6 bases between them. The CDR3 totals 13 residues. CDR1 and CDR2 from the germline V gene are KGHSH and LQKENI. CDR3 in amino acids: CASSPPPGYGYTF. The DNA for the CDR3 is TGTGCCAGCTCACCACCTCCGGGCTATGGCTACACCTTC.

The rearrangement uses TRBV7-2 and TRBJ2-7; 9 nucleotides line up with TRBD1. Germline CDR1 and CDR2: SGHTA and FQGNSA. CDR3 length: 15 residues. V shed 1 base, J shed 5 bases, and the junction held 6 bases outside the gene matches. CDR3 DNA: TGTGCCAGCAGCTTAGTAGGACAGGGGACCCACGAGCAGTACTTC. Amino acid sequence: CASSLVGQGTHEQYF.

The chain links TRBV6-7 to TRBJ1-6; D unclear. TRBV6-7 is known as an ORF, though its function is uncertain. There are 14 residues in the CDR3. Trimming cost V 4 bases and J 9 bases, with 13 bases left between them. The CDR3 loop is CASSLGLHGSPLHF. CDR3 nucleotide sequence: TGTGCCAGCAGTTTAGGACTCCATGGTTCACCCCTCCACTTT.

The chain links TRBV7-9 to TRBJ1-1; D not resolved. V was cut by 5 bases and J by 11 bases, with 21 bases left in between. The CDR3 spans 14 residues. CDR1 SEHNR and CDR2 FQNEAQ come from the germline V gene (reference sequence). CDR3 in amino acids: CASSLREVEPEAFF. CDR3 DNA sequence: TGTGCCAGCAGCCTACGTGAGGTGGAGCCGGAGGCTTTCTTT. Using reference TRBV7-9 and TRBJ1-1 for the parts outside the CDR3, the full variable domain is DTGVSQNPRHKITKRGQNVTFRCDPISEHNRLYWYRQTLGQGPEFLTYFQNEAQLEKSRLLSDRFSAERPKGSFSTLEIQRTEQGDSAMYLCASSLREVEPEAFFGQGTRLTVV.

The V gene is TRBV19, the J gene TRBJ2-1, with TRBD2 identical over 11 bases. CDR3 size: 15 residues. Germline V gene data show CDR1 as LNHDA and CDR2 as SQIVND (reference sequence). V shed 4 bases, J shed 7 bases, and the junction held 6 bases outside the gene matches. The CDR3 region has the DNA TGTGCCAGTAGTACCGGGACTAGCGGCATGAATGAGCAGTTCTTC. Translation gives CASSTGTSGMNEQFF.